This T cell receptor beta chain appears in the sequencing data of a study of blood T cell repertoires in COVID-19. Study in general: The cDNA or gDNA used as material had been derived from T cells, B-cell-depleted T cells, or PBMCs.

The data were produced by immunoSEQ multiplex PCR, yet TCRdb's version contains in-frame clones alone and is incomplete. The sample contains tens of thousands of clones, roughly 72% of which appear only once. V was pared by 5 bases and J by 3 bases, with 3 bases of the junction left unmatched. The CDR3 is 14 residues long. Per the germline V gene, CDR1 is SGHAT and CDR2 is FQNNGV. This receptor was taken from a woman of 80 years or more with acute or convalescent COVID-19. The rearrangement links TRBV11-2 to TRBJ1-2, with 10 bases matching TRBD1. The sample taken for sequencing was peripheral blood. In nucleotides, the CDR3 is TGTGCCAGCAGCCCTGGACAGGGGGACTATGGCTACACCTTC. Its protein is CASSPGQGDYGYTF. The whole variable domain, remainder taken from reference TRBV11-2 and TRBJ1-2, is EAGVAQSPRYKIIEKRQSVAFWCNPISGHATLYWYQQILGQGPKLLIQFQNNGVVDDSQLPKDRFSAERLKGVDSTLKIQPAKLEDSAVYLCASSPGQGDYGYTFGSGTRLTVV.